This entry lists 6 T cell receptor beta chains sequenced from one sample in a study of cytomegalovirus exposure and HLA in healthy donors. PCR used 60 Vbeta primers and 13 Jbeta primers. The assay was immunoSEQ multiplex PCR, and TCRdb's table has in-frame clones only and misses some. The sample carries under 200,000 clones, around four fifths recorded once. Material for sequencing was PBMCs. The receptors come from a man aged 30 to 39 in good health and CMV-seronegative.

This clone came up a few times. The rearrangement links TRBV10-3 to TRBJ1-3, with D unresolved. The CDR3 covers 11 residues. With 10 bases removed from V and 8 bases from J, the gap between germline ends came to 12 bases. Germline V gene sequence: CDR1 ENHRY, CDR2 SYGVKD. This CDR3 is CATAQADTIYF. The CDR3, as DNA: TGTGCCACCGCGCAGGCCGACACCATATATTTT.

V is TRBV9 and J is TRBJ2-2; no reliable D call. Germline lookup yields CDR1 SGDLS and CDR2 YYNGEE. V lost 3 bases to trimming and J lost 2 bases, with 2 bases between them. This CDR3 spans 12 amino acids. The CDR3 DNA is TGTGCCAGCAGCGCTAACACCGGGGAGCTGTTTTTT. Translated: CASSANTGELFF.

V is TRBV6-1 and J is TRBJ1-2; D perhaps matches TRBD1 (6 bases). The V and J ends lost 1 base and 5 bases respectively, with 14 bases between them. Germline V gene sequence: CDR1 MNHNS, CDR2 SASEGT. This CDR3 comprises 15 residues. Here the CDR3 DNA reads TGTGCCAGCAGTGAAGGGGGGACATTTCCTTATGGCTACACCTTC. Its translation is CASSEGGTFPYGYTF.

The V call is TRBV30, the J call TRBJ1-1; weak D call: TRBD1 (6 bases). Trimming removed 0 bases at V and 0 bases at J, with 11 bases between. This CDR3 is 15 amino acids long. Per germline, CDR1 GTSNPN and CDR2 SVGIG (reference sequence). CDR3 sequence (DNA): TGTGCCTGGAGTGTACGCGGACAGCTGAACACTGAAGCTTTCTTT. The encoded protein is CAWSVRGQLNTEAFF.

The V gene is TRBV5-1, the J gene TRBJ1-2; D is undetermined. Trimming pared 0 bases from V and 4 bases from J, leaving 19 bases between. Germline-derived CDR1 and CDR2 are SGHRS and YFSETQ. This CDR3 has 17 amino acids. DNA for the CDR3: TGCGCCAGCAGCTTGGGAGTTTCGTCGTCTACTAGCTATGGCTACACCTTC. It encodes CASSLGVSSSTSYGYTF. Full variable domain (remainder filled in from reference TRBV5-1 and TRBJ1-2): KAGVTQTPRYLIKTRGQQVTLSCSPISGHRSVSWYQQTPGQGLQFLFEYFSETQRNKGNFPGRFSGRQFSNSRSEMNVSTLELGDSALYLCASSLGVSSSTSYGYTFGSGTRLTVV.

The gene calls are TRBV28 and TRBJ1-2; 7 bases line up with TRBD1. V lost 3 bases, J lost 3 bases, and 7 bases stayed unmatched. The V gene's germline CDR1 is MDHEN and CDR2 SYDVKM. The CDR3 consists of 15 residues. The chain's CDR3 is CASSFRDRLYYGYTF. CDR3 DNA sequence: TGTGCCAGCAGTTTCCGGGACAGACTATACTATGGCTACACCTTC.